The 28 T cell receptor beta chains below come from one sample, sequenced in a study of T cell changes during pregnancy in multiple sclerosis. TCRdb keeps only in-frame clones here, not all; method: immunoSEQ multiplex PCR. The sample yields around 120,000 clones, just over 90% seen once. The specimen comprised peripheral blood, sampled after pregnancy. Receptors were obtained from a female donor with multiple sclerosis, enrolled in a pregnancy study.

The rearrangement uses TRBV4-1 and TRBJ2-2; D is ambiguous. V lost 0 bases to trimming and J lost 5 bases, with 10 bases between them. The CDR3 runs to 15 residues. CDR1 is MGHRA and CDR2 is YSYEKL in the germline V gene. DNA for the CDR3: TGCGCCAGCAGCCAAGACCCCGGTCGGACCGGGGAGCTGTTTTTT. Translation gives CASSQDPGRTGELFF.

The chain is built from TRBV27 and TRBJ2-6, with 8 bases aligning to TRBD1. CDR3 size: 19 residues. CDR1 is MNHEY, CDR2 SMNVEV, per germline (reference sequence). Unmatched junction bases numbered 12, after V lost 4 bases and J lost 1 base. Written as DNA, the CDR3 is TGTGCCAGCAGTTCGCCCGGACAGGGTGACATTTCTGGGGCCAACGTCCTGACTTTC. Its translation: CASSSPGQGDISGANVLTF.

This clone was counted between two and nine times. The rearrangement joins TRBV5-6 to TRBJ1-2; 10 nucleotides align to TRBD1. The CDR3 sequence is 15 residues long. Germline trimming cut 0 bases from V and 8 bases from J; bases unmatched to any gene: 7. Germline loops: CDR1 SGHDT, CDR2 YYEEEE. The CDR3 here is CASSLEGTGVRGYTF. The CDR3 DNA reads TGTGCCAGCAGCTTGGAAGGGACAGGGGTGCGCGGCTACACCTTC. The complete variable domain, with remaining parts taken from reference TRBV5-6 and TRBJ1-2, reads DAGVTQSPTHLIKTRGQQVTLRCSPKSGHDTVSWYQQALGQGPQFIFQYYEEEERQRGNFPDRFSGHQFPNYSSELNVNALLLGDSALYLCASSLEGTGVRGYTFGSGTRLTVV.

The CDR3 DNA sequence: TGTGCCAGCAGTGAAGCGGTCGGGACTAGCTACGAGCAGTACTTC. It yields the protein CASSEAVGTSYEQYF. The chain couples TRBV6-1 to TRBJ2-7; 8 positions agree with TRBD2. V shed 0 bases, J shed 3 bases, and the junction held 4 bases outside the gene matches. Germline V lookup: CDR1 MNHNS, CDR2 SASEGT. The CDR3 runs 15 residues.

The rearrangement links TRBV9 to TRBJ1-2; 7 bases match TRBD1. Germline CDR1 SGDLS, CDR2 YYNGEE. Trimming removed 4 bases from V and 5 bases from J; junction bases left unmatched: 8. The CDR3 consists of 14 residues. The CDR3: CASSSQGGTYGYTF. CDR3 in DNA: TGTGCCAGCAGCTCCCAGGGGGGTACTTATGGCTACACCTTC. The variable domain in full, completed from reference TRBV9 and TRBJ1-2, reads DSGVTQTPKHLITATGQRVTLRCSPRSGDLSVYWYQQSLDQGLQFLIQYYNGEERAKGNILERFSAQQFPDLHSELNLSSLELGDSALYFCASSSQGGTYGYTFGSGTRLTVV.

In its sample, this clone was seen a few times. This sequence joins TRBV21-1 and TRBJ1-1. TRBV21-1 is flagged as a pseudogene. The CDR3 covers 15 residues. CDR3 DNA: TGTGCCAGCAGCAAAGCAATCGGGAGGCCTAATGAAGCTTTCTTT. Amino acids: CASSKAIGRPNEAFF.

As concerns this clone: At one end, the junction sequence differs from germline, possibly due to a read error. The V gene is TRBV27, the J gene TRBJ2-7; TRBD1 matches 9 bases. There are 14 residues in the CDR3. CDR1 and CDR2 from the germline V gene are MNHEY and SMNVEV (reference sequence). The CDR3 bases are TGTGCCACCAGTTCCGGGACAGGGTTATACGAGCAGTACTTC. Protein sequence: CATSSGTGLYEQYF.

This chain uses TRBV7-3 with TRBJ2-1; 12 bases are a match to TRBD2. V was clipped by 2 bases and J by 2 bases; unmatched bases: 4. CDR3 length equals 17 residues. Germline loops: CDR1 SGHTA, CDR2 FQGTGA. As DNA, the CDR3 is TGTGCCAGCAGCTTATACGGGACTAGCGGGCCCTACAATGAGCAGTTCTTC. Translating it yields CASSLYGTSGPYNEQFF.

A single count supports this clone. The genes are TRBV7-9 and TRBJ2-7; 13 nucleotides align to TRBD2. The CDR3 consists of 15 residues. Germline CDR1 reads SEHNR; CDR2 reads FQNEAQ (reference sequence). V lost 4 bases to trimming and J lost 4 bases; unmatched junction nucleotides: 4. The CDR3 coding sequence is TGTGCCAGCAGCTCGTCGGGACTAGCGGGATACGAGCAGTACTTC. It specifies CASSSSGLAGYEQYF.

The chain links TRBV5-4 to TRBJ2-6; 8 bases align to TRBD2. Germline V gene data show CDR1 as SGHNT and CDR2 as YYREEE (reference sequence). The CDR3 spans 16 residues. Germline trimming cut 0 bases from V and 4 bases from J; bases unmatched to any gene: 3. The CDR3 DNA sequence: TGTGCCAGCAGCTTGGACGGGGGGGTAGGGGCCAACGTCCTGACTTTC. It translates to CASSLDGGVGANVLTF.

Here the CDR3 reads CASYGPGGADTQYF. CDR3 DNA: TGTGCCAGCTATGGACCCGGAGGGGCAGATACGCAGTATTTT. The chain employs TRBV2 and TRBJ2-3, with D maybe TRBD2 (6 bases). CDR3 length equals 14 residues. CDR1 is SNHLY, CDR2 FYNNEI, per germline. The V end was cut by 8 bases, the J end by 4 bases, with 16 bases between.

Comments on this clone: The sample has other DNA sequences that encode this CDR3 too. CDR3 sequence: CASSLNTGELFF. DNA for the CDR3: TGTGCCAGCAGCCTAAACACCGGGGAGCTGTTTTTT. The V gene is TRBV9, the J gene TRBJ2-2; D not resolved. Deletions cut 4 bases from V and 2 bases from J, with 3 bases between. The CDR3 is made up of 12 amino acids. Per the germline V gene, CDR1 is SGDLS and CDR2 is YYNGEE.

In DNA, the CDR3 is TGTGCCTGGAGTTCCAGGGGGGCGGCCGGGGAGCTGTTTTTT. As protein: CAWSSRGAAGELFF. The rearrangement links TRBV30 to TRBJ2-2; the D gene is possibly TRBD1 (7 bases). In germline, CDR1 is GTSNPN, CDR2 SVGIG (reference sequence). Trimming removed 2 bases from V and 6 bases from J, with 13 bases in between. This CDR3 is 14 amino acids long.

The rearrangement links TRBV19 to TRBJ2-1, with D possibly matching TRBD2 (5 bases). V was trimmed by 6 bases and J by 9 bases, leaving 15 bases between them. The CDR3 contains 13 residues. CDR1 is LNHDA and CDR2 is SQIVND in the germline V gene (reference sequence). This CDR3 is CASSLLLDGEQFF. The DNA for the CDR3 is TGTGCCAGTAGCTTATTACTAGACGGTGAGCAGTTCTTC.

The V call is TRBV5-4, the J call TRBJ1-1, with D perhaps TRBD1 (5 bases). The CDR3 is 13 residues long. Germline values: CDR1 SGHNT, CDR2 YYREEE (reference sequence). V dropped 4 bases and J dropped 3 bases, with 10 bases sitting between them. The CDR3 nucleotides read TGTGCCAGCAGCCTTGACAGTGACACTGAAGCTTTCTTT. As protein: CASSLDSDTEAFF.

V and J are TRBV29-1 and TRBJ1-2, with D uncertain. CDR3 length equals 19 residues. V was shortened by 1 base and J by 1 base, with 25 bases between the two germline ends. Germline assignment: CDR1 SQVTM and CDR2 ANQGSEA. CDR3 sequence reads: CSVEGTDNRKPPFNYGYTF. In nucleotides, the CDR3 is TGCAGCGTTGAAGGGACTGACAATCGCAAACCCCCCTTTAACTATGGCTACACCTTC.

As for this clone: One junction end does not reproduce the germline sequence, and a read error may be involved. The chain recombines TRBV10-3 with TRBJ2-3; 8 nucleotides align to TRBD1. CDR3 size: 12 residues. Per the germline V gene, CDR1 is ENHRY and CDR2 is SYGVKD. CDR3 coding DNA: TGTGCCATCAGTGAGGAGGCAGGGGGCAACCTTTTT. Translated: CAISEEAGGNLF.

This chain joins TRBV9 and TRBJ2-1, with 12 bases fitting TRBD2. The CDR3 loop spans 17 amino acids. V lost 4 bases, J lost 3 bases, and 8 bases stayed unmatched. Germline-derived CDR1 and CDR2 are SGDLS and YYNGEE. The DNA for the CDR3 is TGTGCCAGCAGCTTCAGCCTAGCGGGGGGGATCTACAATGAGCAGTTCTTC. Amino acid sequence: CASSFSLAGGIYNEQFF.

The chain links TRBV7-2 to TRBJ2-7; D is perhaps TRBD2 (5 bases). Germline V gene sequence: CDR1 SGHTA, CDR2 FQGNSA. This CDR3 has 12 residues. V lost 4 bases to trimming and J lost 4 bases, with 8 bases between them. Here the CDR3 reads CASSYTGYEQYF. Here the CDR3 DNA reads TGTGCCAGCAGCTATACGGGATACGAGCAGTACTTC. Using reference TRBV7-2 and TRBJ2-7 for the parts outside the CDR3, the full variable domain is GAGVSQSPSNKVTEKGKDVELRCDPISGHTALYWYRQSLGQGLEFLIYFQGNSAPDKSGLPSDRFSAERTGGSVSTLTIQRTQQEDSAVYLCASSYTGYEQYFGPGTRLTVT.

This chain links TRBV18 with TRBJ2-1, with D unclear. Germline V CDR1 and CDR2: KGHSH, LQKENI. This CDR3 spans 12 amino acids. V was cut by 0 bases and J by 9 bases, with 6 bases left in between. The chain's CDR3 is CASSPPRAEQFF. DNA for the CDR3: TGTGCCAGCTCACCACCAAGAGCTGAGCAGTTCTTC.

Only a few counts were recorded for this clone. The V call is TRBV7-9, the J call TRBJ1-1, with 7 bases identical to TRBD1. Germline CDR1 SEHNR, CDR2 FQNEAQ (reference sequence). Germline trimming cut 8 bases from V and 4 bases from J; bases unmatched to any gene: 4. This CDR3 contains 12 residues. The CDR3, as DNA: TGTGCCAGCGACAGGGACGGCACTGAAGCTTTCTTT. It is translated as CASDRDGTEAFF.

The chain is built from TRBV29-1 and TRBJ2-1; 12 bases line up with TRBD1. The CDR3 is 15 amino acids. Germline CDR1 SQVTM, CDR2 ANQGSEA. J was trimmed by 9 bases and V by 3 bases; bases with no gene match: 9. This CDR3 reads CSVELAGQGASEQFF. CDR3 bases: TGCAGCGTTGAGCTTGCGGGACAGGGGGCAAGTGAGCAGTTCTTC.

The count of this clone is one. This sequence joins TRBV7-8 and TRBJ1-2; D ambiguous. This CDR3 has 12 amino acids. Trimming took 1 base from V and 12 from J, leaving 12 bases between them. The germline V gene encodes CDR1 SGHVS and CDR2 FQNEAQ. DNA for the CDR3: TGTGCCAGCAGCTTAGGCGGACTCGGCGACACCTTC. Protein sequence: CASSLGGLGDTF.

This rearrangement joins TRBV4-2 to TRBJ2-2, with TRBD2 identical over 10 bases. Germline trimming cut 0 bases from V and 0 bases from J; bases unmatched to any gene: 4. In germline, CDR1 is LGHNA, CDR2 YNFKEQ. There are 18 residues in the CDR3. This CDR3 reads CASSQDRAGGTNTGELFF. Written as DNA, the CDR3 is TGTGCCAGCAGCCAAGATAGAGCGGGGGGGACGAACACCGGGGAGCTGTTTTTT.

J is TRBJ2-7 and V is TRBV6-5; D not resolved. With 5 bases removed from V and 12 bases from J, the gap between germline ends came to 5 bases. The CDR3 has 8 amino acids. CDR1 and CDR2 from the germline V gene are MNHEY and SVGAGI. CDR3 sequence (DNA): TGTGCCAGCAGTGAGTCGTACTTC. It encodes CASSESYF.

The chain joins TRBV5-1 to TRBJ2-5; D not certain. The germline CDR1 and CDR2 sequences are SGHRS and YFSETQ. Trimming shortened V by 0 bases and J by 5 bases, and 5 bases separated the two germline ends. The CDR3 spans 12 residues. The CDR3 sequence is CASSLAMETQYF. The CDR3 DNA is TGCGCCAGCAGCTTGGCCATGGAGACCCAGTACTTC.

The genes are TRBV5-1 and TRBJ2-1, with 13 nucleotides matching TRBD2. The CDR3 sequence is 18 residues long. Germline CDR1 is SGHRS and CDR2 is YFSETQ. With V trimmed by 4 bases and J by 0 bases, 7 bases remained unmatched. The CDR3: CASSPRTSGGSSYNEQFF. In DNA, the CDR3 is TGCGCCAGCAGCCCGAGGACTAGCGGGGGTAGCTCCTACAATGAGCAGTTCTTC.

V and J are TRBV9 and TRBJ1-1, with D possibly matching TRBD1 (5 bases). Trimming stripped 4 bases from V and 5 bases from J, with 12 bases between. In germline, CDR1 is SGDLS, CDR2 YYNGEE. The CDR3 runs 13 residues. CDR3 protein: CASSYTQGTEAFF. The CDR3 region has the DNA TGTGCCAGCAGCTACACCCAGGGAACTGAAGCTTTCTTT.